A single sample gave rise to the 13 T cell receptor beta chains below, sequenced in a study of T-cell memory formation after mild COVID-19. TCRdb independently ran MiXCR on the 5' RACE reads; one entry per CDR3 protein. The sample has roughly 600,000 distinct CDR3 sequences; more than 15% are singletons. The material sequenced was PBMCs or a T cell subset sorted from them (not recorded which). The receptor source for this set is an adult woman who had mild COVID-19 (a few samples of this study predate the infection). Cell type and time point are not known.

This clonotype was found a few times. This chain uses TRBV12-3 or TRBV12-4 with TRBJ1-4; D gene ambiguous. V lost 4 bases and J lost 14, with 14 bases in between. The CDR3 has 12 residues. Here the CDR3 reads CASSSGLERLFF. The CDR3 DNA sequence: TGTGCCAGCAGTTCGGGCCTAGAAAGGCTGTTTTTT.

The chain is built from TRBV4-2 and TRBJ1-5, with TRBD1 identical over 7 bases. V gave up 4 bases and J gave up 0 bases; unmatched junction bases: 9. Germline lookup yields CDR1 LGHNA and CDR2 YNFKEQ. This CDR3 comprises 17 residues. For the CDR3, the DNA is TGTGCCAGCAGCCCAGGACAGGATGGGTATAGCAATCAGCCCCAGCATTTT. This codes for CASSPGQDGYSNQPQHF.

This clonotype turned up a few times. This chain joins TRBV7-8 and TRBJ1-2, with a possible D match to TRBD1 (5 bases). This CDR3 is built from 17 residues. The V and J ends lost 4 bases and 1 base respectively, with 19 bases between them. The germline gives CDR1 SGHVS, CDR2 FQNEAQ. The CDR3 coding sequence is TGTGCCAGCAGCTACCACTCCGGGACCAGAAATAACTATGGCTACACCTTC. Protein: CASSYHSGTRNNYGYTF.

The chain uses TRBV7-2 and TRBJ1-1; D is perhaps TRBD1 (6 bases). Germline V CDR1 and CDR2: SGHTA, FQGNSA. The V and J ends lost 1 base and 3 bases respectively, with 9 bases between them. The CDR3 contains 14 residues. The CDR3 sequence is CASSLGRGHTEAFF. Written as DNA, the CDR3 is TGTGCCAGCAGCTTAGGTCGGGGGCACACTGAAGCTTTCTTT.

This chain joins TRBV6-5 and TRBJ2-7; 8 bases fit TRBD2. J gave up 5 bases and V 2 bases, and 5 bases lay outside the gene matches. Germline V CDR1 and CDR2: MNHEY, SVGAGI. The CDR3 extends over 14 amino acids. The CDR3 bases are TGTGCCAGCAGTTACCCGGGGGGGGTCCACGAGCAGTACTTC. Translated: CASSYPGGVHEQYF.

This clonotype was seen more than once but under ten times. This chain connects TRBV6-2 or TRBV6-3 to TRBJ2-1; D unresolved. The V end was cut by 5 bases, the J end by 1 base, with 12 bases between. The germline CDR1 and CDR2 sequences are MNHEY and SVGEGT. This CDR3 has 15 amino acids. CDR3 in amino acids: CASSLPTGSYNEQFF. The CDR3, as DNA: TGTGCCAGCAGTCTCCCTACCGGGTCCTACAATGAGCAGTTCTTC.

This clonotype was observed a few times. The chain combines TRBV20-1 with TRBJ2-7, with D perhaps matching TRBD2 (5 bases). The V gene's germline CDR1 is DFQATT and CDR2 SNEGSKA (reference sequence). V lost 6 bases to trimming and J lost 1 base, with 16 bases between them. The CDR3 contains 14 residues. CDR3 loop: CSAQFGGRSYEQYF. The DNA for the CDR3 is TGCAGTGCCCAGTTTGGCGGGCGATCCTACGAGCAGTACTTC.

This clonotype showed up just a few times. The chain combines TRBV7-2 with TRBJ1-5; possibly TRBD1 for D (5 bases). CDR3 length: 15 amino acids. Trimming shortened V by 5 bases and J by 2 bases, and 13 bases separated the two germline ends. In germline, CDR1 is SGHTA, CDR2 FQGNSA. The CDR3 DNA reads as TGTGCCAGCAGCCTGGGGGGGTCCCGCAATCAGCCCCAGCATTTT. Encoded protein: CASSLGGSRNQPQHF.

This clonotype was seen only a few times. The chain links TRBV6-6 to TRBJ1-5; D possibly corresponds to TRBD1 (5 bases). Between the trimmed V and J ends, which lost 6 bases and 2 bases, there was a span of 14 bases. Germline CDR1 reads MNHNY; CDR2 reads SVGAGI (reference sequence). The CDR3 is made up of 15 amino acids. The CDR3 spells CASSHEGRGNQPQHF. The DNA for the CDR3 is TGTGCCAGCAGCCATGAGGGCAGGGGCAATCAGCCCCAGCATTTT.

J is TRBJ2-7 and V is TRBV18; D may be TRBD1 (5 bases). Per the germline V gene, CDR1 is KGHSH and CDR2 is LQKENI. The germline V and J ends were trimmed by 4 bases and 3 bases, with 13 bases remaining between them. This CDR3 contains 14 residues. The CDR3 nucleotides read TGTGCCAGCTCACACAAACCTCAGGGCTACGAGCAGTACTTC. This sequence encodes CASSHKPQGYEQYF.

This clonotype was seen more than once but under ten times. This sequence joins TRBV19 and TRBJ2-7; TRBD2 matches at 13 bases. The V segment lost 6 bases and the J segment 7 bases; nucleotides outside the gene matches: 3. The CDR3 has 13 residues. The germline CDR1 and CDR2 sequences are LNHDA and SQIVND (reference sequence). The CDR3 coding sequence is TGTGCCAGTAGGATGGGACTAGCGGGGGAGCAGTACTTC. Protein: CASRMGLAGEQYF. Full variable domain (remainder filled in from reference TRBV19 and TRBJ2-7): DGGITQSPKYLFRKEGQNVTLSCEQNLNHDAMYWYRQDPGQGLRLIYYSQIVNDFQKGDIAEGYSVSREKKESFPLTVTSAQKNPTAFYLCASRMGLAGEQYFGPGTRLTVT.

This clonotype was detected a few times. The CDR3 region is CASSPIGGPLDGYTF. For the CDR3, the DNA is TGTGCCAGCAGCCCAATCGGGGGCCCTTTAGATGGCTACACCTTC. The rearrangement joins TRBV27 to TRBJ1-2; D may be TRBD1 (6 bases). V lost 6 bases and J 6 bases, leaving 20 bases between the germline ends. The CDR3 is 15 residues long. The germline CDR1 and CDR2 sequences are MNHEY and SMNVEV (reference sequence).

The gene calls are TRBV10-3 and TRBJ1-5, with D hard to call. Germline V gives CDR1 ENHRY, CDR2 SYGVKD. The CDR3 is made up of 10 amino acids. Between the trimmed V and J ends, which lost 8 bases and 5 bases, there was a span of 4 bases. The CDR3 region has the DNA TGTGCCATCGGAGATCAGCCCCAGCATTTT. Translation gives CAIGDQPQHF.